The present T cell receptor (beta chain) was sequenced within a study of cytomegalovirus exposure and HLA in healthy donors. Germline CDR1 reads SQVTM; CDR2 reads ANQGSEA. The junction had 8 bases not matched to a gene; V was cut back by 4 bases and J by 0 bases. There are 15 residues in the CDR3. Researchers ran the PCR with 60 Vbeta and 13 Jbeta primers. The assay was immunoSEQ multiplex PCR, and TCRdb's table has in-frame clones only and misses some. This table holds 90,000 to 100,000 clones, 70% to 80% found once. In this sample, this clone turned up once. Its antigen is still unknown. Study-level points and caveats: Per a prior analysis, the majority of TCR beta V segments were productive roughly 87% or roughly 30% of the time. The study reported that TCR beta sequences accurately predicted HLA-A and HLA-B alleles in most subjects. Versus the approximately 720-donor mean, an Asian-associated ancestry cluster reportedly showed fewer N-insertions in a later analysis.

The chain has TRBV29-1 and TRBJ1-2; TRBD1 matches 7 bases. Material for sequencing was PBMCs. The clonotype originates from a female donor in good health and CMV-seronegative. The CDR3 DNA reads TGCAGCGTTGGAGACAGGGTATCGGCTAACTATGGCTACACCTTC. Translation gives CSVGDRVSANYGYTF.